Below, one TCR beta chain is given with its context. Its antigen is not identified. This sample is part of a study of T cell responses to AZD1222 COVID-19 vaccine. Findings and caveats of the study: Donors in the cohort were predominantly white British and more often female, and clonal diversity was possibly underestimated.

The V segment lost 3 bases and the J segment 0 bases; nucleotides outside the gene matches: 2. CDR1 and CDR2 (germline): SGDLS, YYNGEE. There are 17 residues in the CDR3. Method: immunoSEQ multiplex PCR; TCRdb's copy keeps in-frame clones and lacks some. The data contain 65,000 to 75,000 clones, approximately 80% of them singletons. Source: peripheral blood, taken on day 0 of AZD1222 vaccination. The chain combines TRBV9 with TRBJ2-1; 14 bases fit TRBD2. The TCR originated in an adult in good health. CDR3: CASSAGTSGSSYNEQFF. CDR3 in DNA: TGTGCCAGCAGCGCCGGGACTAGCGGGAGCTCCTACAATGAGCAGTTCTTC.